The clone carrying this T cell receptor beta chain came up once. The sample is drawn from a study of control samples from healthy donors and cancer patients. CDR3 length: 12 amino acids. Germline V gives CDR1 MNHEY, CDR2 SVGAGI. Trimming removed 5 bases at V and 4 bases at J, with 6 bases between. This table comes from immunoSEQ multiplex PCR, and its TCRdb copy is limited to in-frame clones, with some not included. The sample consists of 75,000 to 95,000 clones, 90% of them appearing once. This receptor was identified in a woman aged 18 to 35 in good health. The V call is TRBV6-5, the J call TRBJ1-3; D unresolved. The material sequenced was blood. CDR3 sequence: CASSPSGNTIYF. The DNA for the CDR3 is TGTGCCAGCAGTCCCTCCGGAAACACCATATATTTT.